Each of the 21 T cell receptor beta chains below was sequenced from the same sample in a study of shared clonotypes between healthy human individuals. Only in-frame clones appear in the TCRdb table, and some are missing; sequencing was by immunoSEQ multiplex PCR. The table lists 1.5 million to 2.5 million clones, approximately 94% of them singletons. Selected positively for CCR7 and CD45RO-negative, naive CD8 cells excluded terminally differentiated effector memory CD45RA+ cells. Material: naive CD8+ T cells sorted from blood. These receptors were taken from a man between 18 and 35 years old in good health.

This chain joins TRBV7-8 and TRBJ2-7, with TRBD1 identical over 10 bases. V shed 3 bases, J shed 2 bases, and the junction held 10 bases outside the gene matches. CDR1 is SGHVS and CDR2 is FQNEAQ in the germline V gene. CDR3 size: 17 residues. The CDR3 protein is CASSLGGPGTGAYEQYF. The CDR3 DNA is TGTGCCAGCAGCTTGGGCGGCCCGGGGACAGGGGCCTACGAGCAGTACTTC.

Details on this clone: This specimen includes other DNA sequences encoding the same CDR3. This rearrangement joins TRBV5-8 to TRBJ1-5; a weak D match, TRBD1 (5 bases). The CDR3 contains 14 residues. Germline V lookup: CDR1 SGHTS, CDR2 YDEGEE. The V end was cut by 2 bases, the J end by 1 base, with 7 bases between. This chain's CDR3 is CASSFGGSNQPQHF. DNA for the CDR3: TGTGCCAGCAGCTTTGGGGGAAGCAATCAGCCCCAGCATTTT.

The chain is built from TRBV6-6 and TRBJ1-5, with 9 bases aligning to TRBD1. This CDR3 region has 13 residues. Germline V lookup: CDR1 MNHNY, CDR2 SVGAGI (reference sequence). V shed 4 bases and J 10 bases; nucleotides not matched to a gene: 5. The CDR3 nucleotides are TGTGCCAGCAGTTGGGACAGGGTCGAACCCCAGCATTTT. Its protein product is CASSWDRVEPQHF.

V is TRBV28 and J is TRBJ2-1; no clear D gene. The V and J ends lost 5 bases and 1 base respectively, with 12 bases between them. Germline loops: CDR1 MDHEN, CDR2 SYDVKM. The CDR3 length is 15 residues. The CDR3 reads CASSMGGESYNEQFF. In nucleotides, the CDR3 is TGTGCCAGCAGTATGGGTGGAGAATCCTACAATGAGCAGTTCTTC.

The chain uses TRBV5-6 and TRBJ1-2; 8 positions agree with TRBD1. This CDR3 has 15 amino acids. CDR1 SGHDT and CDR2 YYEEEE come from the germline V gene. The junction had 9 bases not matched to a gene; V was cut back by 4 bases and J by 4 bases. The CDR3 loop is CASSPTGVPLYGYTF. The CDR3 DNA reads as TGTGCCAGCAGCCCGACAGGGGTCCCGCTCTATGGCTACACCTTC.

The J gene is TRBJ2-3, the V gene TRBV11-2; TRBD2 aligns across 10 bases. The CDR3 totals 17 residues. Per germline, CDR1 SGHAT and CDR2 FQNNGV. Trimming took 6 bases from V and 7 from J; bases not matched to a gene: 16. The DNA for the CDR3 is TGTGCCAGCAGATATATCGAGGCTAGCGGGGGAGGATATACGCAGTATTTT. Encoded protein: CASRYIEASGGGYTQYF.

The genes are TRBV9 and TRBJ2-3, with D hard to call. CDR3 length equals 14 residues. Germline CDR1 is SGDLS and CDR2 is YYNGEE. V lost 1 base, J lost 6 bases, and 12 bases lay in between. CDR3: CASSVNSGPDTQYF. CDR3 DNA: TGTGCCAGCAGCGTAAATTCGGGTCCGGATACGCAGTATTTT.

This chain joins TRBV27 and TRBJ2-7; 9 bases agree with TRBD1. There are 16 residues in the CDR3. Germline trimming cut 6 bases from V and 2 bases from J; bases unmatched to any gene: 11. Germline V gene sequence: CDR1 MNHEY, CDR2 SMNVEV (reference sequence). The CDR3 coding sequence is TGTGCCAGCAGCCAAACCCCGGGACAGGGAGCCTACGAGCAGTACTTC. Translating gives CASSQTPGQGAYEQYF.

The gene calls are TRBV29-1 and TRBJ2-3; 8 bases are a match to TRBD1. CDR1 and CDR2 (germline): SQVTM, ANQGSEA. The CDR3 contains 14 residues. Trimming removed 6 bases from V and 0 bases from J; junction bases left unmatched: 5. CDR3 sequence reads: CSVRGQGSTDTQYF. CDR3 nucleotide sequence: TGCAGCGTGCGCGGACAGGGTAGCACAGATACGCAGTATTTT.

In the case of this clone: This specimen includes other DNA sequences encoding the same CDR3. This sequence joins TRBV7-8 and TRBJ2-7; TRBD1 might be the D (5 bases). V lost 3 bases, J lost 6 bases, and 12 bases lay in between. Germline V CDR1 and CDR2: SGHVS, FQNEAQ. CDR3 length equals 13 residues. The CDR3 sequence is CASSLSQGSEQYF. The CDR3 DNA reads TGTGCCAGCAGCTTGAGCCAGGGCAGCGAGCAGTACTTC.

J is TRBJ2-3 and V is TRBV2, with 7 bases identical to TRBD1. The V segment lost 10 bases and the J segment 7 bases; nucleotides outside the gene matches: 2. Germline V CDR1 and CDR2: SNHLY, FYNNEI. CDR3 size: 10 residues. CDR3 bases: TGTGCCACCAGGGGGAATACGCAGTATTTT. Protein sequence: CATRGNTQYF.

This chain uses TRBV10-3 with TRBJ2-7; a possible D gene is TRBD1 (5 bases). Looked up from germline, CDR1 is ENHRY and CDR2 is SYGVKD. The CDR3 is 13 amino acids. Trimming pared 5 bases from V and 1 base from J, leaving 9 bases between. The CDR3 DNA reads TGTGCCATCAGTAAGACAGAGTCCTACGAGCAGTACTTC. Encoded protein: CAISKTESYEQYF.

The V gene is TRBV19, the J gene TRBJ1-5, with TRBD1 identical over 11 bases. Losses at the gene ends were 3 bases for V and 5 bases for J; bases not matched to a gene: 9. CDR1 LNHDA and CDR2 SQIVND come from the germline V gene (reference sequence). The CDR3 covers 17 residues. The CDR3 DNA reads TGTGCCAGTAGTATGTCCCGGACAGGGGGCTTGGATCAGCCCCAGCATTTT. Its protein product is CASSMSRTGGLDQPQHF.

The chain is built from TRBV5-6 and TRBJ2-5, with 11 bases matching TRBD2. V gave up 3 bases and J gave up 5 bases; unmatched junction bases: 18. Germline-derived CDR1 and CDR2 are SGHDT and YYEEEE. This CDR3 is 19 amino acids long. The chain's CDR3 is CASSSPGLAARYPGETQYF. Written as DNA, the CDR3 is TGTGCCAGCAGCTCCCCGGGACTAGCGGCGCGGTACCCAGGGGAGACCCAGTACTTC.

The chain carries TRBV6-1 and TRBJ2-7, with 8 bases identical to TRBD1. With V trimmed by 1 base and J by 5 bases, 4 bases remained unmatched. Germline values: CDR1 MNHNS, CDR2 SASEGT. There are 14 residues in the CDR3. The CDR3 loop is CASSEDRGIDEQYF. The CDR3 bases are TGTGCCAGCAGTGAAGACAGGGGGATCGACGAGCAGTACTTC.

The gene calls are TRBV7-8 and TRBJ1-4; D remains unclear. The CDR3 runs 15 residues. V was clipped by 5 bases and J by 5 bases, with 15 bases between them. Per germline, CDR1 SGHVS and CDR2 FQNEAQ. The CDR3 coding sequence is TGTGCCAGCAGCCCGCTTATTCCGGGAAATGAAAAACTGTTTTTT. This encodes CASSPLIPGNEKLFF.

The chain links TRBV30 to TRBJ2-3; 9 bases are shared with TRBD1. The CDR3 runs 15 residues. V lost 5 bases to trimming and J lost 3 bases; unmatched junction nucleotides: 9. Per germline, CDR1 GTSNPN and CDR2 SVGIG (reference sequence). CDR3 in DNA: TGTGCCTGGGGAGGGACAGGGAGTTTGACAGATACGCAGTATTTT. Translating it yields CAWGGTGSLTDTQYF. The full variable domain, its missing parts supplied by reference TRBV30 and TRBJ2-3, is SQTIHQWPATLVQPVGSPLSLECTVEGTSNPNLYWYRQAAGRGLQLLFYSVGIGQISSEVPQNLSASRPQDRQFILSSKKLLLSDSGFYLCAWGGTGSLTDTQYFGPGTRLTVL.

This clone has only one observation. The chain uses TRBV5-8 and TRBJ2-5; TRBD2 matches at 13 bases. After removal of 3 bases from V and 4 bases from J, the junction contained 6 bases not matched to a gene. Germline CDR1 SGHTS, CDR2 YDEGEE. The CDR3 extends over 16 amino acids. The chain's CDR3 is CASSSSTSGRTETQYF. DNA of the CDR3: TGTGCCAGCAGCTCCTCGACTAGCGGGAGGACAGAGACCCAGTACTTC. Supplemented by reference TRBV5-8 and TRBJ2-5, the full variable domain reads EAGVTQSPTHLIKTRGQQATLRCSPISGHTSVYWYQQALGLGLQFLLWYDEGEERNRGNFPPRFSGRQFPNYSSELNVNALELEDSALYLCASSSSTSGRTETQYFGPGTRLLVL.

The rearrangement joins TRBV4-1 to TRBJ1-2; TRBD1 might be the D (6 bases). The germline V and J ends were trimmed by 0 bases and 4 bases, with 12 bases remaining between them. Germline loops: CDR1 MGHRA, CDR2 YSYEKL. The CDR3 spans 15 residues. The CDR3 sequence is CASSQEGQGPYGYTF. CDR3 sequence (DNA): TGCGCCAGCAGCCAAGAGGGGCAGGGGCCCTATGGCTACACCTTC.

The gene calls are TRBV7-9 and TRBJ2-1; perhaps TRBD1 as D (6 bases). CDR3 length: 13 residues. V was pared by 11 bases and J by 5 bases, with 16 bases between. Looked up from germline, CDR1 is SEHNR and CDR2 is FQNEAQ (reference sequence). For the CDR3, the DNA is TGTGCCTTTAGCCAGGGGCTTCACAATGAGCAGTTCTTC. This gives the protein CAFSQGLHNEQFF.

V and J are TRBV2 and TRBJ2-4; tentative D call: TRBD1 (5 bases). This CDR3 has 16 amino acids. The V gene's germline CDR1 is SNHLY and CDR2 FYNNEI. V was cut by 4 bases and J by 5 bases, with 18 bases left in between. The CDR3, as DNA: TGTGCCAGCAGTGTTCAGGGCCGGCCTCCGGAAAACATTCAGTACTTC. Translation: CASSVQGRPPENIQYF.